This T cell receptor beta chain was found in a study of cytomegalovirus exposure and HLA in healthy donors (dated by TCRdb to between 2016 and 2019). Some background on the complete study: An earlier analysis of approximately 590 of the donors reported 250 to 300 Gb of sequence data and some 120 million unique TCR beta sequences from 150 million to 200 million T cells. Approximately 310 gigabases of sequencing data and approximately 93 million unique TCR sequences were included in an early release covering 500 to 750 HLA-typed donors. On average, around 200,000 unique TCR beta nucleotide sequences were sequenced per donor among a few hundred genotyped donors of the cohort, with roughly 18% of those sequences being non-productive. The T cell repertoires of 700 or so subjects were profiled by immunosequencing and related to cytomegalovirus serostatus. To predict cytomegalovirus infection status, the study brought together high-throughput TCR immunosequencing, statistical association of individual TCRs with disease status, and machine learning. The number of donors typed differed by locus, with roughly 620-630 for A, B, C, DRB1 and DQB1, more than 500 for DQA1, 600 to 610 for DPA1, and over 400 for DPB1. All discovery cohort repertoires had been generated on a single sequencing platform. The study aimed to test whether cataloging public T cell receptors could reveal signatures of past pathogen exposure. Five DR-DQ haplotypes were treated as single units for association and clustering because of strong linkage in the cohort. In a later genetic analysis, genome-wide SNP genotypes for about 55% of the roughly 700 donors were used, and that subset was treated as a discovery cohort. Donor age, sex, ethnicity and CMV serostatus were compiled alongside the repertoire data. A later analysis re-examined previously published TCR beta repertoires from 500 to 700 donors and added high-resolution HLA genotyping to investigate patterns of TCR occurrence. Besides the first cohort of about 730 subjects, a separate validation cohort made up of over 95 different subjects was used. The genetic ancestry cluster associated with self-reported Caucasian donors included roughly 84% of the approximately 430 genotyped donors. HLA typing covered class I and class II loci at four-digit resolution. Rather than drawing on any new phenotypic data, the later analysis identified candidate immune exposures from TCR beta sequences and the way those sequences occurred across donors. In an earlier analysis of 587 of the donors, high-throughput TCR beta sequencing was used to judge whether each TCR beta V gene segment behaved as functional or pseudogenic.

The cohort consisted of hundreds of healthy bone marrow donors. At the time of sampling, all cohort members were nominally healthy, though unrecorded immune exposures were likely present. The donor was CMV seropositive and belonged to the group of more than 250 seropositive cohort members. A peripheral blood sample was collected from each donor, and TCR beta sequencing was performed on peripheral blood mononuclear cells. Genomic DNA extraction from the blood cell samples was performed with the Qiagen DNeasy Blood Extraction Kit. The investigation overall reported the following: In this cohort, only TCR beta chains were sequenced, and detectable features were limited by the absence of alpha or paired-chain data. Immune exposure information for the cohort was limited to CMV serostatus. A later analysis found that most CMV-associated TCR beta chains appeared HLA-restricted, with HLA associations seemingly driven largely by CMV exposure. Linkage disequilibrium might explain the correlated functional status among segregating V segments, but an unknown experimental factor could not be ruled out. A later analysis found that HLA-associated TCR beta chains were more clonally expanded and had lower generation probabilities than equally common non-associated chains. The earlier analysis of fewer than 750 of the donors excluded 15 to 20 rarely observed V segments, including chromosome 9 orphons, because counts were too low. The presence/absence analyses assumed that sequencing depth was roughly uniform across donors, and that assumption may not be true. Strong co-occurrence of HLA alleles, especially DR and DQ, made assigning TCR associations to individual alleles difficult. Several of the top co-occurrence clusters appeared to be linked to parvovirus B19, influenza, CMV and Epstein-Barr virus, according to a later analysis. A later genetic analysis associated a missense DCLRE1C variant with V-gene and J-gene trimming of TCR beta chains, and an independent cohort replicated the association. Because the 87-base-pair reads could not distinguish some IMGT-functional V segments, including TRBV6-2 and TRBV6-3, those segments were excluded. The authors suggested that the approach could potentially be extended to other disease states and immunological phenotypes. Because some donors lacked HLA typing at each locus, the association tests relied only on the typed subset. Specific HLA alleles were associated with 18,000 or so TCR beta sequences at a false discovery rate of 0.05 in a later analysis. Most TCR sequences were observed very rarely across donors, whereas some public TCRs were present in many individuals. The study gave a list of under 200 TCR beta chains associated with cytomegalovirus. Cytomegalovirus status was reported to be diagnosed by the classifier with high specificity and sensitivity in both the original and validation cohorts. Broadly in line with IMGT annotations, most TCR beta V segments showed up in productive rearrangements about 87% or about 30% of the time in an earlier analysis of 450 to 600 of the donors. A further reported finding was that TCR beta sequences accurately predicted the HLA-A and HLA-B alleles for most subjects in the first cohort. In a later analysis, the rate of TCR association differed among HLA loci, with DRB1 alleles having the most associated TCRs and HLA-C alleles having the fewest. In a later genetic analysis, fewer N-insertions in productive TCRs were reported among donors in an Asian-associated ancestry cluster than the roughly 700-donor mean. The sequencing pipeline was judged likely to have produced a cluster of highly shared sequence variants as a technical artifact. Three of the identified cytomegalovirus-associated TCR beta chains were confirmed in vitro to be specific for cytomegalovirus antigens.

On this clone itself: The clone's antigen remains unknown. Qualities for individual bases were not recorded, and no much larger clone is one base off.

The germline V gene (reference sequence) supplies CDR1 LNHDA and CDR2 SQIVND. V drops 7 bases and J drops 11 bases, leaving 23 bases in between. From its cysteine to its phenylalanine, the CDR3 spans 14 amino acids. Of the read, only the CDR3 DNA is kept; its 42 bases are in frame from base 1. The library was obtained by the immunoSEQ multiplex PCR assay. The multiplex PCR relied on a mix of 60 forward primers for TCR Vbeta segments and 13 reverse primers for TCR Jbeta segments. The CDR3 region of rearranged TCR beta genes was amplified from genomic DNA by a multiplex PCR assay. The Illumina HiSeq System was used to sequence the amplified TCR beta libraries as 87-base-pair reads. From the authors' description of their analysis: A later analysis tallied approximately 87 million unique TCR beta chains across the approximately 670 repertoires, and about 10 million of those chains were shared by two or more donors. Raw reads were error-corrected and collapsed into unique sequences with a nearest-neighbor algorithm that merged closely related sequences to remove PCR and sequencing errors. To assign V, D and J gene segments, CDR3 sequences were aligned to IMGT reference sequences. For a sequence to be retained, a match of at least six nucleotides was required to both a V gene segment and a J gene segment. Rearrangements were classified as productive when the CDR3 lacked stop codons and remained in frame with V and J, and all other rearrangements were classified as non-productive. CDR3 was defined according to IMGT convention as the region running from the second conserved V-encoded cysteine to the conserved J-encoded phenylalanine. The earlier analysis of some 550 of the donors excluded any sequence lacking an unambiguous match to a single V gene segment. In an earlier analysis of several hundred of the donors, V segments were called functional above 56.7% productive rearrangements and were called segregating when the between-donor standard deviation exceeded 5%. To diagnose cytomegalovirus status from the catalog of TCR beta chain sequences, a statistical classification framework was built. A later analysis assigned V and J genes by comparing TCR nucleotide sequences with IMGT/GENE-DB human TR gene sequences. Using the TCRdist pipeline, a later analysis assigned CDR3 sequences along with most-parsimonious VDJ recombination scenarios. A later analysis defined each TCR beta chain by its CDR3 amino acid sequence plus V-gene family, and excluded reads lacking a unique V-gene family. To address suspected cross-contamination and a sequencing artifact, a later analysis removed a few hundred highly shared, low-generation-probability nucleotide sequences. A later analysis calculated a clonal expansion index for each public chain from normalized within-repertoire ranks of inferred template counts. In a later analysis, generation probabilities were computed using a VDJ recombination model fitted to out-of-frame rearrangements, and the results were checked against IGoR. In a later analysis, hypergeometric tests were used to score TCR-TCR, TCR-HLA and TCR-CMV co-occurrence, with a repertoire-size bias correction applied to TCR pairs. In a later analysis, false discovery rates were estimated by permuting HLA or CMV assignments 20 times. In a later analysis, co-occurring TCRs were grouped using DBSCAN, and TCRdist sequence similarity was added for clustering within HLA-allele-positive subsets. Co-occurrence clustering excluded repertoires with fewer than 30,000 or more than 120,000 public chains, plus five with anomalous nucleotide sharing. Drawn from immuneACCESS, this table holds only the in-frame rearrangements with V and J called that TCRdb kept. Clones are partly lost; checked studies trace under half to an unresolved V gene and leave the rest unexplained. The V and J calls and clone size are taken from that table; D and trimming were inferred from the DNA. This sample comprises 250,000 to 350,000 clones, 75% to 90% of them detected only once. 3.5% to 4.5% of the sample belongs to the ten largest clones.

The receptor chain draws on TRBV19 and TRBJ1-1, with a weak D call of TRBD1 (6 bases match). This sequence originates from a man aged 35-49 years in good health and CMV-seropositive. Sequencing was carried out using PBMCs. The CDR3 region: CASTTRTARGTAFF. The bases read TGTGCCAGTACAACGCGGACAGCTCGGGGAACGGCTTTCTTT.